This T cell receptor (beta chain) was sequenced during a study of T cell changes during pregnancy in multiple sclerosis. The data were produced by immunoSEQ multiplex PCR, yet TCRdb's version contains in-frame clones alone and is incomplete. The sample contains fewer than 85,000 clones, approximately 92% of which appear only once. With 0 bases clipped from V and 11 bases from J, the junction kept 8 bases outside the gene matches. Germline assignment: CDR1 MNHNY and CDR2 SVGAGI (reference sequence). The CDR3 has 14 amino acids. The clonotype was recovered from a female donor in good health, enrolled as a control in a pregnancy study. The chain is built from TRBV6-6 and TRBJ1-1; 8 bases match TRBD1. The sequencing used peripheral blood, collected in the third trimester of pregnancy. This chain's CDR3 is CASSYSTGGWEAFF. As DNA, the CDR3 is TGTGCCAGCAGTTACTCAACAGGGGGATGGGAGGCTTTCTTT.